A single sample gave rise to the 12 T cell receptor beta chains below, sequenced in a study of blood T cell repertoires in COVID-19. This table comes from immunoSEQ multiplex PCR, and its TCRdb copy is limited to in-frame clones, with some not included. The profile shows 150,000 or so clones, roughly four fifths of them singletons. What was sequenced was peripheral blood. The receptors originated from a woman aged 60 to 75 with COVID-19, enrolled during active disease.

The V gene is TRBV6-6, the J gene TRBJ1-5; possible D gene TRBD1, 6 bases. CDR3 size: 16 residues. Trimming removed 6 bases from V and 0 bases from J, with 15 bases in between. Germline V gene sequence: CDR1 MNHNY, CDR2 SVGAGI (reference sequence). CDR3 coding DNA: TGTGCCAGCAGAATACTTTCCAGGGGTAGCAATCAGCCCCAGCATTTT. It codes for CASRILSRGSNQPQHF.

CDR3 nucleotide sequence: TGTGCCAGCAGTTACGACAGGGGCCAAAATTCACCCCTCCACTTT. Protein sequence: CASSYDRGQNSPLHF. The rearrangement joins TRBV6-5 to TRBJ1-6, with 8 bases that match TRBD1. In germline, CDR1 is MNHEY, CDR2 SVGAGI. The CDR3 loop spans 15 amino acids. Losses at the gene ends were 2 bases for V and 7 bases for J; bases not matched to a gene: 4.

The chain has TRBV7-9 and TRBJ1-2; D perhaps matches TRBD1 (5 bases). The length of the CDR3 is 14 residues. In germline, CDR1 is SEHNR, CDR2 FQNEAQ (reference sequence). The V gene lost 5 bases and the J gene lost 2 bases, with 12 bases spanning the gap. The CDR3 bases are TGTGCCAGCAGCCCCTCGGGACTGAACTATGGCTACACCTTC. It codes for CASSPSGLNYGYTF. Full variable domain (remainder filled in from reference TRBV7-9 and TRBJ1-2): DTGVSQNPRHKITKRGQNVTFRCDPISEHNRLYWYRQTLGQGPEFLTYFQNEAQLEKSRLLSDRFSAERPKGSFSTLEIQRTEQGDSAMYLCASSPSGLNYGYTFGSGTRLTVV.

V gene TRBV6-5 combines with J gene TRBJ1-5; D is unresolved. Germline V lookup: CDR1 MNHEY, CDR2 SVGAGI. The CDR3 runs to 14 residues. Trimming cost V 6 bases and J 3 bases, with 12 bases left between them. CDR3 bases: TGTGCCAGCAGGTTAAACGGTGACAATCAGCCCCAGCATTTT. It codes for CASRLNGDNQPQHF.

The V and J genes are TRBV19 and TRBJ1-5, with 9 bases aligning to TRBD1. The CDR3 is 14 amino acids. CDR1 is LNHDA and CDR2 is SQIVND in the germline V gene (reference sequence). J was trimmed by 5 bases and V by 8 bases; bases with no gene match: 7. The CDR3 sequence: CASLSGTGYQPQHF. Here the CDR3 DNA reads TGTGCCAGTTTATCCGGGACAGGGTATCAGCCCCAGCATTTT.

Written as DNA, the CDR3 is TGTGCCAGCTCGAGGGCGGAATCTGGAAACACCATATATTTT. Amino acids: CASSRAESGNTIYF. This sequence joins TRBV11-3 and TRBJ1-3; D is unresolved. The CDR3 is 14 amino acids. Germline CDR1 SGHNT, CDR2 YENEEA. Trimming pared 8 bases from V and 1 base from J, leaving 12 bases between.

This clone was observed a few times. The genes are TRBV7-2 and TRBJ1-6; D unresolved. V shed 1 base and J shed 14 bases, with 9 bases lying between them. The CDR3 consists of 12 residues. CDR1 is SGHTA and CDR2 is FQGNSA in the germline V gene. CDR3 nucleotides: TGTGCCAGCAGCTTAGTGCGGGGAACCCTCCACTTT. It is translated as CASSLVRGTLHF.

The rearrangement joins TRBV6-1 to TRBJ2-3; 9 bases line up with TRBD1. V lost 2 bases to trimming and J lost 4 bases; unmatched junction nucleotides: 7. Germline lookup yields CDR1 MNHNS and CDR2 SASEGT. This CDR3 has 16 amino acids. CDR3 loop: CASSELGTGRADTQYF. DNA of the CDR3: TGTGCCAGCAGTGAACTTGGGACAGGGAGGGCAGATACGCAGTATTTT.

This chain uses TRBV5-1 with TRBJ1-1, with 10 nucleotides matching TRBD1. Germline-derived CDR1 and CDR2 are SGHRS and YFSETQ. CDR3 length: 14 amino acids. The V and J ends lost 5 bases and 5 bases, in that order; junction bases with no gene match: 6. The CDR3 loop is CASRTGGAGTEAFF. As DNA, the CDR3 is TGCGCCAGCAGGACAGGGGGCGCGGGAACTGAAGCTTTCTTT. The whole variable domain, remainder taken from reference TRBV5-1 and TRBJ1-1, is KAGVTQTPRYLIKTRGQQVTLSCSPISGHRSVSWYQQTPGQGLQFLFEYFSETQRNKGNFPGRFSGRQFSNSRSEMNVSTLELGDSALYLCASRTGGAGTEAFFGQGTRLTVV.

V and J are TRBV29-1 and TRBJ2-1, with D perhaps TRBD2 (5 bases). V was cut by 1 base and J by 2 bases, with 12 bases left in between. The CDR3 is 15 amino acids. Germline V gene sequence: CDR1 SQVTM, CDR2 ANQGSEA. The CDR3 loop reads CSVEAGIDTYNEQFF. CDR3 nucleotides: TGCAGCGTTGAAGCGGGGATTGATACCTACAATGAGCAGTTCTTC.

The V call is TRBV18, the J call TRBJ1-2; D is undetermined. V gave up 0 bases and J gave up 3 bases, with 8 bases separating them. This CDR3 comprises 14 residues. Germline-derived CDR1 and CDR2 are KGHSH and LQKENI. CDR3 amino acids: CASSPPAQDYGYTF. The CDR3 DNA reads as TGTGCCAGCTCACCACCGGCTCAGGACTATGGCTACACCTTC.

This clone occurred once. This chain joins TRBV7-2 and TRBJ2-3; 7 nucleotides match TRBD2. After removal of 5 bases from V and 7 bases from J, the junction contained 12 bases not matched to a gene. CDR3 length: 15 residues. Germline loops: CDR1 SGHTA, CDR2 FQGNSA. The CDR3 DNA is TGTGCCAGCAGCCACGAGTCTAGCGGCAGGAATACGCAGTATTTT. It translates to CASSHESSGRNTQYF.